This TCR beta chain stems from a study of blood T cell repertoires in COVID-19. On the study more broadly: Spain, Italy and the United States supplied samples that represented acute and convalescent COVID-19. T cells, B-cell-depleted T cells, or PBMCs provided the cDNA or gDNA that served as material.

Here immunoSEQ multiplex PCR was the method, and the copy in TCRdb shows in-frame clones only, minus some. The table lists 140,000 or so clones, 88% of them singletons. Germline values: CDR1 SGHRS, CDR2 YFSETQ. The CDR3 is made up of 14 amino acids. V shed 1 base and J shed 6 bases, with 11 bases lying between them. Patients of the Seattle cohort, enrolled during active infection, were followed longitudinally. This clonotype was obtained from a human donor with COVID-19, enrolled during active disease. The donor label of this sample is uncertain. The rearrangement uses TRBV5-1 and TRBJ1-5; a possible D gene is TRBD1 (5 bases). Material for sequencing was peripheral blood. The CDR3 region is CASSLLGTGQPQHF. In DNA, the CDR3 is TGCGCCAGCAGCTTGTTAGGGACTGGTCAGCCCCAGCATTTT.